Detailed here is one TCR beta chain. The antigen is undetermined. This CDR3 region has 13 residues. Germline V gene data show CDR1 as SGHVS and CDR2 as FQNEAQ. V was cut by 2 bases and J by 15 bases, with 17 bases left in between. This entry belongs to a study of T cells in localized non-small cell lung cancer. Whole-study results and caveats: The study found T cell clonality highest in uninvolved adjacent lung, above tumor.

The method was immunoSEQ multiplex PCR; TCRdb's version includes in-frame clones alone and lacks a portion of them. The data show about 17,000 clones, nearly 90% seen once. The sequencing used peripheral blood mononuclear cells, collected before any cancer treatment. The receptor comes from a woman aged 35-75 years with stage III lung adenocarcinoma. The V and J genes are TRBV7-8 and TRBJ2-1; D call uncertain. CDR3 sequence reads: CASSLFNSGVGFF. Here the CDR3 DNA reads TGTGCCAGCAGCTTATTCAATTCGGGCGTAGGGTTCTTC. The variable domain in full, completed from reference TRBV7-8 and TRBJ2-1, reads GAGVSQSPRYKVAKRGQDVALRCDPISGHVSLFWYQQALGQGPEFLTYFQNEAQLDKSGLPSDRFFAERPEGSVSTLKIQRTQQEDSAVYLCASSLFNSGVGFFGPGTRLTVL.